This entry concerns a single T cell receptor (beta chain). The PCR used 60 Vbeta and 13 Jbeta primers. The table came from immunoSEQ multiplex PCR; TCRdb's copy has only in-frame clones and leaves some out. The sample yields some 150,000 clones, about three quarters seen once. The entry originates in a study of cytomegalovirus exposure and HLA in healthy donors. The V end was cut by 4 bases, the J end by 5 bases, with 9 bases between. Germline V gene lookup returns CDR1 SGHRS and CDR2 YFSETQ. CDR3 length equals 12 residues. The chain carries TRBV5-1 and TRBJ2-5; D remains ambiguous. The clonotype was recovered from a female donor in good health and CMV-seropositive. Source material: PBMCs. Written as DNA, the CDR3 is TGCGCCAGCAGCCCCCGGCGGGAGACCCAGTACTTC. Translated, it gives CASSPRRETQYF.